The next 22 T cell receptor beta chains were all read from a single sample in a study of shared clonotypes between healthy human individuals. Measured with immunoSEQ multiplex PCR; TCRdb has only the in-frame clones, and not every one. Of some 700,000 clones listed, less than 95% were seen once; the top ten hold more than 30%. The sequencing input was memory CD8+ T cells from PBMCs. Subset here: CD45RO+ cells pooled with CCR7-negative TemRA cells. The source of these receptors is a man between 18 and 29 years old in good health. Some clones in this sample may be carry-over from other donors' samples.

The chain combines TRBV9 with TRBJ2-2; D gene uncertain. CDR1 SGDLS and CDR2 YYNGEE come from the germline V gene. V lost 0 bases to trimming and J lost 7 bases, with 4 bases between them. The CDR3 is 12 residues long. This CDR3 is CASSVGDGELFF. In DNA form, the CDR3 reads TGTGCCAGCAGCGTAGGGGACGGGGAGCTGTTTTTT.

The rearrangement links TRBV29-1 to TRBJ2-7; 9 nucleotides line up with TRBD1. The CDR3 runs 15 residues. Germline V gives CDR1 SQVTM, CDR2 ANQGSEA. Germline trimming cut 0 bases from V and 7 bases from J; bases unmatched to any gene: 10. The CDR3 coding sequence is TGCAGCGTTGAAGAAATAGACAGGGGGTTTCGAGAGCAGTACTTC. This encodes CSVEEIDRGFREQYF.

The rearrangement joins TRBV10-3 to TRBJ1-3, with no clear D. Germline CDR1 is ENHRY and CDR2 is SYGVKD. Trimming shortened V by 11 bases and J by 4 bases, and 18 bases separated the two germline ends. The CDR3 extends over 14 amino acids. CDR3 DNA sequence: TGTGCCGTACTCGGCCGGGGAGAAGGAAACACCATATATTTT. Protein: CAVLGRGEGNTIYF.

V is TRBV27 and J is TRBJ2-1, with D maybe TRBD2 (6 bases). This CDR3 contains 17 residues. Trimming took 1 base from V and 8 from J, leaving 21 bases between them. The germline CDR1 and CDR2 sequences are MNHEY and SMNVEV (reference sequence). CDR3 region: CASSLLMVRGGVHEQFF. Written as DNA, the CDR3 is TGTGCCAGCAGTTTATTAATGGTTAGAGGCGGGGTCCATGAGCAGTTCTTC.

The CDR3 nucleotides are TGTGCCAGCAGCCCCGTCGGGGCCAACGTCCTGACTTTC. Its protein product is CASSPVGANVLTF. The V gene is TRBV14, the J gene TRBJ2-6; D gene unclear. CDR1 and CDR2 from the germline V gene are SGHDN and FVKESK. The CDR3 runs to 13 residues. Trimming left V 4 bases short and J 4 bases short, with 5 bases between.

This chain uses TRBV7-8 with TRBJ1-4; TRBD1 might be the D (6 bases). The CDR3 is made up of 14 amino acids. Germline V CDR1 and CDR2: SGHVS, FQNEAQ. The V end lost 4 bases, the J end lost 6 bases, and 12 bases lay between the germline ends. Here the CDR3 reads CASSSQGRDEKLFF. For the CDR3, the DNA is TGTGCCAGCAGCTCCCAGGGGAGGGATGAAAAACTGTTTTTT.

This clone has a single count. The gene calls are TRBV28 and TRBJ2-7; 7 nucleotides agree with TRBD1. Per germline, CDR1 MDHEN and CDR2 SYDVKM. V lost 2 bases, J lost 5 bases, and 3 bases stayed unmatched. The CDR3 loop spans 13 amino acids. The CDR3 DNA is TGTGCCAGCAGTTTAGGGACAGAAGACGAGCAGTACTTC. It specifies CASSLGTEDEQYF.

The rearrangement uses TRBV27 and TRBJ2-7; no reliable D call. Trimming cost V 6 bases and J 0 bases, with 9 bases left between them. CDR1 is MNHEY and CDR2 is SMNVEV in the germline V gene (reference sequence). There are 13 residues in the CDR3. This chain's CDR3 is CASRAASSYEQYF. Here the CDR3 DNA reads TGTGCCAGCAGGGCCGCCAGCTCCTACGAGCAGTACTTC.

The chain couples TRBV28 to TRBJ1-4, with D possibly TRBD1 on 5 matching bases. Germline values: CDR1 MDHEN, CDR2 SYDVKM. V was pared by 6 bases and J by 0 bases, with 35 bases between. This CDR3 is 23 amino acids long. CDR3 protein: CASRKFPARSKDIRYATNEKLFF. DNA for the CDR3: TGTGCCAGCAGAAAGTTTCCCGCCCGGTCGAAGGACATCCGATACGCAACTAATGAAAAACTGTTTTTT.

The sample holds one count of this clone. The chain has TRBV4-1 and TRBJ2-7, with TRBD1 identical over 8 bases. Germline V CDR1 and CDR2: MGHRA, YSYEKL. The CDR3 runs to 14 residues. J gave up 3 bases and V 6 bases, and 7 bases lay outside the gene matches. CDR3 region: CASRRTGSGYEQYF. CDR3 sequence (DNA): TGCGCCAGCAGACGGACAGGGTCGGGCTACGAGCAGTACTTC.

This clone was counted once. The chain couples TRBV27 to TRBJ2-7, with TRBD2 matching 7 bases. The germline V gene has CDR1 MNHEY and CDR2 SMNVEV (reference sequence). J gave up 2 bases and V 5 bases, and 6 bases lay outside the gene matches. CDR3 length: 14 amino acids. The CDR3 is CASSARLATYEQYF. The DNA for the CDR3 is TGTGCCAGCAGTGCGCGACTAGCTACCTACGAGCAGTACTTC.

The CDR3 DNA reads as TGTGCCAGCAGTAGGACAGGGCGAGGAAATCAGCCCCAGCATTTT. Amino acids: CASSRTGRGNQPQHF. The chain uses TRBV27 and TRBJ1-5; 8 bases match TRBD1. V shed 5 bases, J shed 4 bases, and the junction held 7 bases outside the gene matches. The CDR3 sequence is 15 residues long. Germline V gene sequence: CDR1 MNHEY, CDR2 SMNVEV (reference sequence).

This sequence joins TRBV27 and TRBJ2-3, with unresolved D. V gave up 7 bases and J gave up 2 bases, with 16 bases separating them. Per germline, CDR1 MNHEY and CDR2 SMNVEV (reference sequence). The CDR3 has 15 residues. The CDR3: CASNYRPYNTDTQYF. The DNA of the CDR3 is TGTGCCAGCAACTATCGCCCTTATAACACAGATACGCAGTATTTT.

The rearrangement joins TRBV5-6 to TRBJ2-3; a possible D gene is TRBD2 (7 bases). Trimming removed 0 bases at V and 11 bases at J, with 13 bases between. The CDR3 has 13 residues. Germline-derived CDR1 and CDR2 are SGHDT and YYEEEE. The CDR3 protein is CASSLAGGPEQYF. The CDR3 DNA reads as TGTGCCAGCAGCTTGGCCGGGGGGCCAGAGCAGTATTTT. The full variable domain, rest sourced from reference TRBV5-6 and TRBJ2-3, is DAGVTQSPTHLIKTRGQQVTLRCSPKSGHDTVSWYQQALGQGPQFIFQYYEEEERQRGNFPDRFSGHQFPNYSSELNVNALLLGDSALYLCASSLAGGPEQYFGPGTRLTVL.

V gene TRBV28 combines with J gene TRBJ2-5; the match to TRBD1 covers 8 bases. There are 18 residues in the CDR3. V was pared by 5 bases and J by 1 base, with 15 bases of the junction left unmatched. Germline CDR1 MDHEN, CDR2 SYDVKM. The DNA for the CDR3 is TGTGCCAGCAGTCTCCCCGCGGACAGGGATTACCGCCAAGAGACCCAGTACTTC. This encodes CASSLPADRDYRQETQYF.

This clone was seen a few times. The chain employs TRBV29-1 and TRBJ1-2; a possible D gene is TRBD1 (5 bases). CDR1 is SQVTM, CDR2 ANQGSEA, per germline. The CDR3 is 13 amino acids. Trimming cost V 7 bases and J 3 bases, with 15 bases left between them. CDR3 amino acids: CSARGGADYGYTF. The CDR3 DNA reads as TGCAGCGCTCGAGGAGGGGCGGACTATGGCTACACCTTC.

V usage is TRBV6-5 and J usage is TRBJ2-2; the D call may be TRBD1 or TRBD2 (5 bases each). The length of the CDR3 is 14 residues. Germline V gene lookup returns CDR1 MNHEY and CDR2 SVGAGI. Trimming cost V 2 bases and J 3 bases, with 7 bases left between them. The CDR3 sequence is CASSYGGYTGELFF. For the CDR3, the DNA is TGTGCCAGCAGTTACGGGGGATACACCGGGGAGCTGTTTTTT.

The chain is built from TRBV27 and TRBJ2-3; D ambiguous. The V and J ends lost 2 bases and 0 bases respectively, with 9 bases between them. Germline V gene sequence: CDR1 MNHEY, CDR2 SMNVEV (reference sequence). The CDR3 contains 15 residues. The CDR3 protein is CASSLDASSTDTQYF. The CDR3 region has the DNA TGTGCCAGCAGTTTAGATGCGAGTAGCACAGATACGCAGTATTTT.

V usage is TRBV19 and J usage is TRBJ1-1; 7 bases align to TRBD1. Germline CDR1 and CDR2: LNHDA and SQIVND (reference sequence). With 5 bases clipped from V and 0 bases from J, the junction kept 9 bases outside the gene matches. The CDR3 runs 16 residues. DNA for the CDR3: TGTGCCAGTAGTCCCAGGACAGGAATAATGAACACTGAAGCTTTCTTT. It specifies CASSPRTGIMNTEAFF.

V gene TRBV7-3 combines with J gene TRBJ2-7, with TRBD2 matching 11 bases. The germline V gene has CDR1 SGHTA and CDR2 FQGTGA. Unmatched junction bases numbered 4, after V lost 5 bases and J lost 1 base. The CDR3 is 15 amino acids. The CDR3 DNA is TGTGCCAGCAGCCCTACTAGCGGGAGTTCCTACGAGCAGTACTTC. Residues: CASSPTSGSSYEQYF.

The chain joins TRBV4-1 to TRBJ2-2, with 10 bases aligning to TRBD1. The CDR3 length is 17 residues. CDR1 is MGHRA and CDR2 is YSYEKL in the germline V gene. Trimming at V came to 2 bases and at J to 4 bases, leaving 7 bases not matched to a gene. This chain's CDR3 is CASSQYRQGASTGELFF. CDR3 nucleotide sequence: TGCGCCAGCAGCCAATATCGACAGGGGGCAAGCACCGGGGAGCTGTTTTTT.

This chain connects TRBV6-5 to TRBJ2-7; 8 positions match TRBD2. This CDR3 comprises 14 residues. V was clipped by 4 bases and J by 0 bases; unmatched bases: 2. The germline gives CDR1 MNHEY, CDR2 SVGAGI. The CDR3 loop is CASSFGTSSYEQYF. As DNA, the CDR3 is TGTGCCAGCAGTTTCGGGACTAGCTCCTACGAGCAGTACTTC.